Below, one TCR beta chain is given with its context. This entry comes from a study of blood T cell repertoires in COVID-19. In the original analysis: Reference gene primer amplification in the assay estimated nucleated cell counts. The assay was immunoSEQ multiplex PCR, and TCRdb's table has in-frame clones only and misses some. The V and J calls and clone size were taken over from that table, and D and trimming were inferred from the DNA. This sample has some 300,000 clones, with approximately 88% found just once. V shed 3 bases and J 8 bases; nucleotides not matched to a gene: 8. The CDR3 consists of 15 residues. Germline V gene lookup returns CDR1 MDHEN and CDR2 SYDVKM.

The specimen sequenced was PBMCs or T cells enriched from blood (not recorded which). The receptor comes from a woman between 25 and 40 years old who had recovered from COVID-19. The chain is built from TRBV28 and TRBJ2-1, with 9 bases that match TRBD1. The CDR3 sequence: CASSFPGQGGDEQFF. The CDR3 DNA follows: TGTGCCAGCAGTTTTCCGGGACAGGGTGGCGATGAGCAGTTCTTC.